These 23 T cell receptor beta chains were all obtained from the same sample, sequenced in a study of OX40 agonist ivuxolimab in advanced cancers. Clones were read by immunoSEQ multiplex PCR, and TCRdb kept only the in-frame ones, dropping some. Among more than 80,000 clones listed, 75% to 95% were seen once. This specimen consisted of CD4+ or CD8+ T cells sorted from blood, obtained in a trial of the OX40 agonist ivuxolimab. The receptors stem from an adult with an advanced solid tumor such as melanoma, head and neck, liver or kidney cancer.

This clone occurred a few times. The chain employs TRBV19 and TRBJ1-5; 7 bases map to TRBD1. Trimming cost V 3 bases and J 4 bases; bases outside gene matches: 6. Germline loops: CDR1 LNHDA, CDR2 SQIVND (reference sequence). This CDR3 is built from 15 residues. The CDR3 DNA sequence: TGTGCCAGTAGTATCAGGGACAGAGAAAATCAGCCCCAGCATTTT. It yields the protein CASSIRDRENQPQHF.

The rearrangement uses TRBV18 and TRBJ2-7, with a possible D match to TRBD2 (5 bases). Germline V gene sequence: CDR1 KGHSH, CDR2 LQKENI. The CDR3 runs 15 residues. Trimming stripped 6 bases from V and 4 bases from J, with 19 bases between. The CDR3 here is CASSEALAGVYEQYF. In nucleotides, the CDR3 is TGTGCCAGCTCCGAGGCGCTAGCAGGAGTTTACGAGCAGTACTTC.

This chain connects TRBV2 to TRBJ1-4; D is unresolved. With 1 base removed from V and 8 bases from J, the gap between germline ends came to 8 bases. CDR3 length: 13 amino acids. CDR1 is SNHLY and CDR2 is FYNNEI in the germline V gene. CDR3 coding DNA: TGTGCCAGCAGTGAAGGGTTAGCGGAAAAACTGTTTTTT. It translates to CASSEGLAEKLFF. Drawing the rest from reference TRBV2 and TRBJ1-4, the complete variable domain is EPEVTQTPSHQVTQMGQEVILRCVPISNHLYFYWYRQILGQKVEFLVSFYNNEISEKSEIFDDQFSVERPDGSNFTLKIRSTKLEDSAMYFCASSEGLAEKLFFGSGTQLSVL.

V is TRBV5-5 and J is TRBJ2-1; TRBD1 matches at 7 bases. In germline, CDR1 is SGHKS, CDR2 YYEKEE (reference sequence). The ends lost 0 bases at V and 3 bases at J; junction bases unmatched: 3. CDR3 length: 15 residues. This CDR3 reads CASSLDGQVYNEQFF. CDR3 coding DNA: TGTGCCAGCAGCTTGGACGGACAGGTCTACAATGAGCAGTTCTTC.

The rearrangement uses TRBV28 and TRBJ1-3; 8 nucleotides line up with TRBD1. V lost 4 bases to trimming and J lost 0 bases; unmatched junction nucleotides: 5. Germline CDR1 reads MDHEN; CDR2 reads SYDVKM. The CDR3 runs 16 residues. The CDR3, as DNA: TGTGCCAGCAGTTGGACAGGGTCCGGCTCTGGAAACACCATATATTTT. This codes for CASSWTGSGSGNTIYF.

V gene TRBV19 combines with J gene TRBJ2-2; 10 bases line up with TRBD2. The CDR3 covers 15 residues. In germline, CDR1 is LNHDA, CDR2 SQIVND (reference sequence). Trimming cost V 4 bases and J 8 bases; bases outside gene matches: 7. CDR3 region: CASSTLAGAPGELFF. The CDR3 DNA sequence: TGTGCCAGTAGTACTCTAGCGGGAGCTCCGGGGGAGCTGTTTTTT.

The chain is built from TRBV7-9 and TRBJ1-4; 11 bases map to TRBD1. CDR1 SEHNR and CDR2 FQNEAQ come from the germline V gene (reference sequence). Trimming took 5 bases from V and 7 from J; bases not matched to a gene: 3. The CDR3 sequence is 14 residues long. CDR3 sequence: CASSTGTGGEKLFF. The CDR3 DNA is TGTGCCAGCAGCACCGGGACAGGGGGTGAAAAACTGTTTTTT.

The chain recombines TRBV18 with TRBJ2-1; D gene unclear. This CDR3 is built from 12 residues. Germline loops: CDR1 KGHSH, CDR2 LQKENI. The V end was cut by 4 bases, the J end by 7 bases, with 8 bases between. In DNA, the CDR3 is TGTGCCAGCTCACTAGTGGGGAATGAGCAGTTCTTC. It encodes CASSLVGNEQFF.

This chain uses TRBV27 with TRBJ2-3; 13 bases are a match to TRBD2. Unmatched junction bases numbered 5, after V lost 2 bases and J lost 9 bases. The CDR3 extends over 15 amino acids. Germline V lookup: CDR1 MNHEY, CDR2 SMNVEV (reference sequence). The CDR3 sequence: CASSLGLAGAQTQYF. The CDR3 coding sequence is TGTGCCAGCAGTTTAGGACTAGCGGGGGCCCAGACGCAGTATTTT.

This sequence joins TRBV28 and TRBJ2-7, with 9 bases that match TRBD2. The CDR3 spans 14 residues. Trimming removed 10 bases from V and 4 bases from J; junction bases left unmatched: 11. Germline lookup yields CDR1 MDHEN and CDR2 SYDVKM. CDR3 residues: CATELAGEVYEQYF. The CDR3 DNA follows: TGTGCCACCGAATTAGCGGGAGAAGTATACGAGCAGTACTTC. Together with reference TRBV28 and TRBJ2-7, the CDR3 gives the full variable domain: DVKVTQSSRYLVKRTGEKVFLECVQDMDHENMFWYRQDPGLGLRLIYFSYDVKMKEKGDIPEGYSVSREKKERFSLILESASTNQTSMYLCATELAGEVYEQYFGPGTRLTVT.

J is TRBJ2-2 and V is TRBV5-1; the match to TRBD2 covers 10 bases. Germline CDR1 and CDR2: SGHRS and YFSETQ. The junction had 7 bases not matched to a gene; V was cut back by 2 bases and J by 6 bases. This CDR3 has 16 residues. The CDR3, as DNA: TGCGCCAGCAGCTTTCGGCCTAGCGGGAGAGCCGGGGAGCTGTTTTTT. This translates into CASSFRPSGRAGELFF.

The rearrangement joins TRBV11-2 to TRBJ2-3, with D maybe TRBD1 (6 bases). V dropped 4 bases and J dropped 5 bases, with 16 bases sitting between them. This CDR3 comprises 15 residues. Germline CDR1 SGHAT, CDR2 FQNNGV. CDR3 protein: CASSWTANTKDTQYF. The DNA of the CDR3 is TGTGCCAGCAGCTGGACAGCAAATACCAAAGATACGCAGTATTTT.

The CDR3 here is CASSPHRVGTEAFF. CDR3 nucleotide sequence: TGTGCCAGCAGCCCCCACAGGGTTGGCACTGAAGCTTTCTTT. The chain employs TRBV7-2 and TRBJ1-1, with TRBD1 as a possible D gene (6 bases). Germline CDR1 and CDR2: SGHTA and FQGNSA. CDR3 size: 14 residues. V lost 5 bases to trimming and J lost 4 bases, with 14 bases between them.

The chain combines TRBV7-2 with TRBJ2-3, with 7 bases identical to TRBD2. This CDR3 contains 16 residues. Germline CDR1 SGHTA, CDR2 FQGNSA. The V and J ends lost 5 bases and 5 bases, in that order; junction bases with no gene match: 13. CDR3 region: CASSRSMGTGGDTQYF. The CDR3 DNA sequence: TGTGCCAGCAGCCGTTCAATGGGAACGGGGGGAGATACGCAGTATTTT.

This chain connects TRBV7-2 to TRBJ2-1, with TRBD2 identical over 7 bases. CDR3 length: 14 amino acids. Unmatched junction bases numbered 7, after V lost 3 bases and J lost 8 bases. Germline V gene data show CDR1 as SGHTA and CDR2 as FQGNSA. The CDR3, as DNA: TGTGCCAGCAGCTTGCCGACTAGCCTAGATGAGCAGTTCTTC. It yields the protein CASSLPTSLDEQFF.

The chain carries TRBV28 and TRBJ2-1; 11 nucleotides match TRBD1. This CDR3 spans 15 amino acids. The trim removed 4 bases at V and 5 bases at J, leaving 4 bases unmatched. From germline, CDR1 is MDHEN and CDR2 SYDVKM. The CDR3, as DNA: TGTGCCAGCAGTTCGGCGGGACAGGGGGACAATGAGCAGTTCTTC. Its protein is CASSSAGQGDNEQFF. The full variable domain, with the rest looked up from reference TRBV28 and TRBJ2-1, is DVKVTQSSRYLVKRTGEKVFLECVQDMDHENMFWYRQDPGLGLRLIYFSYDVKMKEKGDIPEGYSVSREKKERFSLILESASTNQTSMYLCASSSAGQGDNEQFFGPGTRLTVL.

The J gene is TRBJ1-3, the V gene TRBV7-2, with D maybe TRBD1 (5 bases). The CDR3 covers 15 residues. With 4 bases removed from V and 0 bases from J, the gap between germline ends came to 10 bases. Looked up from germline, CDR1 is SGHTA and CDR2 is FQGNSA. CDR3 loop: CASSWGVSSGNTIYF. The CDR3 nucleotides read TGTGCCAGCAGCTGGGGGGTCAGCTCTGGAAACACCATATATTTT. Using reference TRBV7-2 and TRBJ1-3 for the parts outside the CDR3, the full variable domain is GAGVSQSPSNKVTEKGKDVELRCDPISGHTALYWYRQSLGQGLEFLIYFQGNSAPDKSGLPSDRFSAERTGGSVSTLTIQRTQQEDSAVYLCASSWGVSSGNTIYFGEGSWLTVV.

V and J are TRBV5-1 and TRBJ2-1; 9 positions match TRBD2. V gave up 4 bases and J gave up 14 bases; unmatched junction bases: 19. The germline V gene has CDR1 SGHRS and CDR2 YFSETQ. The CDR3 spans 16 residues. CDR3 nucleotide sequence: TGCGCCAGCAGCCCCACGACCAGCGGTAGCGGGAGTCTAGAGTTCTTC. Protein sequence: CASSPTTSGSGSLEFF.

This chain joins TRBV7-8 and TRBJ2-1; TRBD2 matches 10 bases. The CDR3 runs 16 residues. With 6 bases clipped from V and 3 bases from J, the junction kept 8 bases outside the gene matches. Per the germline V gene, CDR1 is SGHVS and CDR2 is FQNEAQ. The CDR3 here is CASSFPGLAFYNEQFF. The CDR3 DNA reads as TGTGCCAGCAGTTTCCCGGGACTAGCGTTCTACAATGAGCAGTTCTTC.

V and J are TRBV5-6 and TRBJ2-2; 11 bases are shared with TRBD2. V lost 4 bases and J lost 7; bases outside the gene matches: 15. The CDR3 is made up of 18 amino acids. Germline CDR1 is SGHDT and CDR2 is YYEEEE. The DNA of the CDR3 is TGTGCCAGCAGCCGTTTACTAGCGGGAGCTCTATATGGCGGGGAGCTGTTTTTT. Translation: CASSRLLAGALYGGELFF.

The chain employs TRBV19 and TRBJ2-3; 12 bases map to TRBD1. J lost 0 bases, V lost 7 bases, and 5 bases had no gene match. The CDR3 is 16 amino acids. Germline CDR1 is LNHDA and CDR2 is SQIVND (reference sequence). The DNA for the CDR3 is TGTGCCAGTAAGGGGACAGGGGGCGCGAGCACAGATACGCAGTATTTT. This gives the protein CASKGTGGASTDTQYF.

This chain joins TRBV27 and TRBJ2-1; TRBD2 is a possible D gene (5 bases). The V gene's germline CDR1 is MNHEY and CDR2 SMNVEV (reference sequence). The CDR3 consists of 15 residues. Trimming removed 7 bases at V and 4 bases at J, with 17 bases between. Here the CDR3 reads CASTQSRTSYNEQFF. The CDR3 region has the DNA TGTGCCAGCACCCAATCTCGGACTTCTTACAATGAGCAGTTCTTC.

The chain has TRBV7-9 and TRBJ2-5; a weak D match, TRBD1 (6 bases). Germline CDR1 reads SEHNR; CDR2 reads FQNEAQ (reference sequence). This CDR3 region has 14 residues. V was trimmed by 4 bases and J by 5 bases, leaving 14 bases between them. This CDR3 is CASSSTLGAETQYF. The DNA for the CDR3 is TGTGCCAGCAGCTCCACCCTGGGGGCCGAGACCCAGTACTTC.